The 5 T cell receptor beta chains in this list originate from one sample, sequenced in a study of blood T cell repertoires in COVID-19. Assay: immunoSEQ multiplex PCR; the TCRdb copy retains only in-frame clones and omits some. The data show over 100,000 clones, 84% seen once. The source material was peripheral blood. The origin of the receptors is an elderly woman with active or convalescent COVID-19.

The rearrangement links TRBV7-9 to TRBJ2-7, with TRBD1 identical over 10 bases. With V trimmed by 5 bases and J by 4 bases, 2 bases remained unmatched. Germline CDR1 reads SEHNR; CDR2 reads FQNEAQ (reference sequence). CDR3 length equals 13 residues. CDR3 region: CASSGGQGYEQYF. The CDR3 DNA reads as TGTGCCAGCAGCGGGGGACAGGGGTACGAGCAGTACTTC.

This chain uses TRBV9 with TRBJ2-1, with a weak D call TRBD2 (5 bases). The V end lost 0 bases, the J end lost 9 bases, and 19 bases lay between the germline ends. This CDR3 region has 16 residues. Germline CDR1 reads SGDLS; CDR2 reads YYNGEE. The DNA for the CDR3 is TGTGCCAGCAGCGTAGTGGTTTCGCTCGCTCGGGGTGAGCAGTTCTTC. Amino acid sequence: CASSVVVSLARGEQFF.

The chain joins TRBV27 to TRBJ2-1; 9 positions match TRBD2. The CDR3 runs 13 residues. V lost 7 bases to trimming and J lost 9 bases; unmatched junction nucleotides: 7. Germline CDR1 is MNHEY and CDR2 is SMNVEV (reference sequence). CDR3 sequence reads: CASIPTSGVEQFF. DNA of the CDR3: TGTGCCAGCATCCCGACTAGCGGAGTTGAGCAGTTCTTC.

The V and J genes are TRBV6-5 and TRBJ2-7; TRBD2 aligns across 8 bases. With 4 bases clipped from V and 6 bases from J, the junction kept 8 bases outside the gene matches. The CDR3 has 14 amino acids. Germline V CDR1 and CDR2: MNHEY, SVGAGI. CDR3 in DNA: TGTGCCAGCAGTTCGGGACTAGGTCCGGGCGAGCAGTACTTC. The encoded protein is CASSSGLGPGEQYF.

The chain couples TRBV19 to TRBJ2-7, with 9 bases aligning to TRBD1. The CDR3 is 14 residues long. Germline CDR1 is LNHDA and CDR2 is SQIVND (reference sequence). Trimming removed 3 bases from V and 6 bases from J; junction bases left unmatched: 6. The CDR3 DNA reads as TGTGCCAGTAGTATCGGGACAGGGTTGGGCGAGCAGTACTTC. Translation gives CASSIGTGLGEQYF.